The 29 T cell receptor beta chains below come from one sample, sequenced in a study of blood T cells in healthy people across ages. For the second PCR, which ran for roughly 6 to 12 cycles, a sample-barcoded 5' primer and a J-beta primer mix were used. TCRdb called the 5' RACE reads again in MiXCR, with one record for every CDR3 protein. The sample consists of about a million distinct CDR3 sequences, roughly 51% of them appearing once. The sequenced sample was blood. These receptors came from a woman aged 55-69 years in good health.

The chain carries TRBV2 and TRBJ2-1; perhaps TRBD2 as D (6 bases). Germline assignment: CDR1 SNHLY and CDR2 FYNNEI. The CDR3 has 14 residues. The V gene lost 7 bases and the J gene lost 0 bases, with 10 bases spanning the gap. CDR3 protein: CASNRESSYNEQFF. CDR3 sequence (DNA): TGTGCCAGCAATCGGGAGAGCTCCTACAATGAGCAGTTCTTC.

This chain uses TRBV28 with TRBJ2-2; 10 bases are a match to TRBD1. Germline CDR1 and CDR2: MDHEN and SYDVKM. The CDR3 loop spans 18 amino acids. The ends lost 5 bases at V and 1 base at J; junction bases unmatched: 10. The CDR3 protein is CASSQTVGTGVNTGELFF. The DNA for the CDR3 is TGTGCCAGCAGTCAAACCGTCGGGACAGGGGTGAACACCGGGGAGCTGTTTTTT.

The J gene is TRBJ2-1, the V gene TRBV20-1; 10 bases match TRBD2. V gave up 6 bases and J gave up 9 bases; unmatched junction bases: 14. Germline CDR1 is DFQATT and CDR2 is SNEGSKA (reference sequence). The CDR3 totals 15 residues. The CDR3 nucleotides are TGCAGTGCACCGCAAGCGGGAGGGCCGAATGGTGAGCAGTTCTTC. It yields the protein CSAPQAGGPNGEQFF.

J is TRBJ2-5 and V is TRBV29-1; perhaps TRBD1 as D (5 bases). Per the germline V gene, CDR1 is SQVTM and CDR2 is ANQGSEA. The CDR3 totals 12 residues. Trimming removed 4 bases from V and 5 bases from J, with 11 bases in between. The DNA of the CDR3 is TGCAGCGTTGGGAGCAGGGTGGAGACCCAGTACTTC. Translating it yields CSVGSRVETQYF.

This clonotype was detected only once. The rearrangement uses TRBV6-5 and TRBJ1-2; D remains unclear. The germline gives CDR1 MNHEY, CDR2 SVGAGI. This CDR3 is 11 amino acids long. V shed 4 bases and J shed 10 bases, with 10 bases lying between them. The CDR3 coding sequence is TGTGCCAGCAGTTGCAAGGGTACCTACACCTTC. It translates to CASSCKGTYTF.

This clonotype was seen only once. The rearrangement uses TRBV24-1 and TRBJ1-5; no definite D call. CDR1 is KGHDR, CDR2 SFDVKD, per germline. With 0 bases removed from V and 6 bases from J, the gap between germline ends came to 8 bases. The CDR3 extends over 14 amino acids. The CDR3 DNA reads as TGTGCCACCAGTGATTTGTACGGAAGTCAGCCCCAGCATTTT. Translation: CATSDLYGSQPQHF.

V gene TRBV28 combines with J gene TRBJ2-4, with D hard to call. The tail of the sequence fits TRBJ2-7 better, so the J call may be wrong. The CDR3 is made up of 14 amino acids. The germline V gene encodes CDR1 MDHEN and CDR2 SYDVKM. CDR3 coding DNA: TGTGCCAGCAGTCCAAACCAGTACCCGCACGAGCAGTACTTC. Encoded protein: CASSPNQYPHEQYF.

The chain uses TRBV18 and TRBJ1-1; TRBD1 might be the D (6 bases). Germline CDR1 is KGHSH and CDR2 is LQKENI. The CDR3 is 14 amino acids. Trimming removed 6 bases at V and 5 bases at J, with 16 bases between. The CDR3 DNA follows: TGTGCCAGCTCCCGGCGGGGGGCGGATACTGAAGCTTTCTTT. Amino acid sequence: CASSRRGADTEAFF.

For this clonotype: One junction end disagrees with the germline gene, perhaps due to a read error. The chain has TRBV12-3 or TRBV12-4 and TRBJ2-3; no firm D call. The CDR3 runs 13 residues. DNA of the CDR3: TGTGCCAGCCTTCCGGGCCATACAGATATGCAGTATTTT. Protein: CASLPGHTDMQYF.

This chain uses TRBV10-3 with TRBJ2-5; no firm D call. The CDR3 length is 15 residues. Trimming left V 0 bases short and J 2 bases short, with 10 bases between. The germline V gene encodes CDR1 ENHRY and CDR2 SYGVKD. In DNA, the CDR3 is TGTGCCATCAGTGAGTCGGGTCTCGGGCAAGAGACCCAGTACTTC. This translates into CAISESGLGQETQYF.

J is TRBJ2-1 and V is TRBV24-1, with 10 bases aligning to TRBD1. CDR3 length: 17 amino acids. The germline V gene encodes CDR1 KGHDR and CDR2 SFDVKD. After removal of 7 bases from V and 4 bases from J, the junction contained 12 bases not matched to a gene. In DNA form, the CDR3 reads TGTGCCACCAGCGACGATGTCCCGGGACAGGGGTACAATGAGCAGTTCTTC. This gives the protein CATSDDVPGQGYNEQFF.

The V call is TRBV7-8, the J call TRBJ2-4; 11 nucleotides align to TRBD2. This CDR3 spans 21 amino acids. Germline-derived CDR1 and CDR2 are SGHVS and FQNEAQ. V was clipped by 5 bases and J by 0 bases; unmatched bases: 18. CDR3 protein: CASSRVGWTSGFPPAKNIQYF. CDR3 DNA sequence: TGTGCCAGCAGCCGGGTCGGGTGGACTAGCGGGTTCCCCCCAGCCAAAAACATTCAGTACTTC.

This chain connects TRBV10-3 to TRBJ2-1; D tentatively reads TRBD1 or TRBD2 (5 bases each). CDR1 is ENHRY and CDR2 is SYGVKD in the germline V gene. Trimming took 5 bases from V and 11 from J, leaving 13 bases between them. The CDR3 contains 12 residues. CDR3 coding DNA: TGTGCCATCAGTATCGGGGCTAGCCAGCAGTTCTTC. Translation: CAISIGASQQFF.

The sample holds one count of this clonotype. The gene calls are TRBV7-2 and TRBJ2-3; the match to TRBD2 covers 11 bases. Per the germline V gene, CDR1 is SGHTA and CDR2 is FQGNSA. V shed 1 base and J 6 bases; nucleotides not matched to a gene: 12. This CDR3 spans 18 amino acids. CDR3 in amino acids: CASSLGLAGGPDWDTQYF. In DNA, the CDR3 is TGTGCCAGCAGCTTAGGATTAGCGGGAGGGCCGGATTGGGATACGCAGTATTTT.

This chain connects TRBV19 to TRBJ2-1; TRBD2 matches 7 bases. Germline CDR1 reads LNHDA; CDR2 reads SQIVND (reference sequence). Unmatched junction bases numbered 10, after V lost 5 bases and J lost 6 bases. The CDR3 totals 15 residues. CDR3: CASSDGGRALNEQFF. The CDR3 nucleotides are TGTGCCAGTAGTGATGGAGGGAGGGCCCTCAATGAGCAGTTCTTC.

CDR3 DNA: TGTGCCAGCAGCCATGGGCGCGAGCAGTACTTC. This encodes CASSHGREQYF. The V gene is TRBV14, the J gene TRBJ2-7; D ambiguous. The CDR3 runs 11 residues. The ends were cut back, 3 bases at V and 6 bases at J, with 6 bases in the middle. From germline, CDR1 is SGHDN and CDR2 FVKESK.

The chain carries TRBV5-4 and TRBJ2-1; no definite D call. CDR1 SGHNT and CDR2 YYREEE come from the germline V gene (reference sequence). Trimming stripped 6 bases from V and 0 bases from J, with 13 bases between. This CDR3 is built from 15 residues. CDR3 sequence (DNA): TGTGCCAGCATCCTCGCTCCGAGCTCCTACAATGAGCAGTTCTTC. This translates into CASILAPSSYNEQFF. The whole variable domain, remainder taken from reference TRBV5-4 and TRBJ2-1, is ETGVTQSPTHLIKTRGQQVTLRCSSQSGHNTVSWYQQALGQGPQFIFQYYREEENGRGNFPPRFSGLQFPNYSSELNVNALELDDSALYLCASILAPSSYNEQFFGPGTRLTVL.

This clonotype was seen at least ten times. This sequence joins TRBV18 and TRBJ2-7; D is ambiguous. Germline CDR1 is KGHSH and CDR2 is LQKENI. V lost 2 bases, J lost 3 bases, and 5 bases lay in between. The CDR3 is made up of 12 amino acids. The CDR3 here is CASSPEGYEQYF. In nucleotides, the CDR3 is TGTGCCAGCTCACCAGAAGGCTACGAGCAGTACTTC.

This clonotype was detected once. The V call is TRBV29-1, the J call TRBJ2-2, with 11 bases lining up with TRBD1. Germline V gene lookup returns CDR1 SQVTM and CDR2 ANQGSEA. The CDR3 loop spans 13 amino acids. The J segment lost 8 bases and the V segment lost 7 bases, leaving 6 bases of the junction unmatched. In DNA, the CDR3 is TGCAGCGCTGCGGACAGGGGGCAAGGGGAGCTGTTTTTT. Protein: CSAADRGQGELFF.

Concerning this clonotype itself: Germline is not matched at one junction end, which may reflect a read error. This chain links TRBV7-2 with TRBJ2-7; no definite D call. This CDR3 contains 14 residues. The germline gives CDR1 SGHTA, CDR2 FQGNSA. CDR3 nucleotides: TGTGCCAGCAACTTATCTCTAGTTGGGTACGAGCAGTACTTC. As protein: CASNLSLVGYEQYF.

CDR3: CASSYARGLTEETQYF. CDR3 nucleotides: TGTGCCAGCAGTTACGCCAGGGGGCTGACGGAGGAGACCCAGTACTTC. This chain uses TRBV6-2 or TRBV6-3 with TRBJ2-5; TRBD1 agrees at 8 bases. This CDR3 spans 16 amino acids. Germline-derived CDR1 and CDR2 are MNHEY and SVGEGT. Trimming removed 2 bases from V and 5 bases from J; junction bases left unmatched: 10.

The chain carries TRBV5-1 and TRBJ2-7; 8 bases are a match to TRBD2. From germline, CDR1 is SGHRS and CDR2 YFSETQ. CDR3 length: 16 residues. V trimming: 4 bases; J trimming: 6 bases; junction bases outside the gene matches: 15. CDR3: CASSITPGLGGPEQYF. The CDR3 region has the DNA TGCGCCAGCAGCATTACCCCGGGACTAGGGGGGCCCGAGCAGTACTTC. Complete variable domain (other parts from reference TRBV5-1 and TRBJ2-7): KAGVTQTPRYLIKTRGQQVTLSCSPISGHRSVSWYQQTPGQGLQFLFEYFSETQRNKGNFPGRFSGRQFSNSRSEMNVSTLELGDSALYLCASSITPGLGGPEQYFGPGTRLTVT.

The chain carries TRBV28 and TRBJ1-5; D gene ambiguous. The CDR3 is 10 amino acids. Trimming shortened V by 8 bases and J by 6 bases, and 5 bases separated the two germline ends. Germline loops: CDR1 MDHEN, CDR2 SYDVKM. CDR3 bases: TGTGCCAGCTCGGTTCAGCCCCAGCATTTT. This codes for CASSVQPQHF. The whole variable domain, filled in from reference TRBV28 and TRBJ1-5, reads DVKVTQSSRYLVKRTGEKVFLECVQDMDHENMFWYRQDPGLGLRLIYFSYDVKMKEKGDIPEGYSVSREKKERFSLILESASTNQTSMYLCASSVQPQHFGDGTRLSIL.

The CDR3 here is CASSLRTQINEQFF. In DNA, the CDR3 is TGTGCCAGCAGCCTTCGGACACAAATCAATGAGCAGTTCTTC. The chain carries TRBV2 and TRBJ2-1; D may be TRBD1 (5 bases). Trimming took 6 bases from V and 6 from J, leaving 15 bases between them. Germline V gene sequence: CDR1 SNHLY, CDR2 FYNNEI. The length of the CDR3 is 14 residues.

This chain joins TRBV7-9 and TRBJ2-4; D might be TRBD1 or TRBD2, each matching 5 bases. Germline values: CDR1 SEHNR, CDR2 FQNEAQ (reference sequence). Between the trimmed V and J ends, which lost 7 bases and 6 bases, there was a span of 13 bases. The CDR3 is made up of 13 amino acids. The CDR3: CASNWDGGNIQYF. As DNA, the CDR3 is TGTGCCAGCAACTGGGACGGTGGAAACATTCAGTACTTC.

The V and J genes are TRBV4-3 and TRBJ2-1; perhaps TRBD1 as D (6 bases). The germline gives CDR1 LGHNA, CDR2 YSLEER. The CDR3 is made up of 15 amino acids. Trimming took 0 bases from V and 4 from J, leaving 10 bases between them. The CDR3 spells CASSQERTAYNEQFF. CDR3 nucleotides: TGCGCCAGCAGCCAAGAAAGGACAGCTTACAATGAGCAGTTCTTC.

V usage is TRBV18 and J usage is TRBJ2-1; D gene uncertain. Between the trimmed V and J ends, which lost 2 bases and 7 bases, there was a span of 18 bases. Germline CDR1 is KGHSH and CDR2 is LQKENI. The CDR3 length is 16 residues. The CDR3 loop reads CASSPIKVLPKNEQFF. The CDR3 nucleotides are TGTGCCAGCTCACCAATAAAGGTGCTCCCCAAAAATGAGCAGTTCTTC.

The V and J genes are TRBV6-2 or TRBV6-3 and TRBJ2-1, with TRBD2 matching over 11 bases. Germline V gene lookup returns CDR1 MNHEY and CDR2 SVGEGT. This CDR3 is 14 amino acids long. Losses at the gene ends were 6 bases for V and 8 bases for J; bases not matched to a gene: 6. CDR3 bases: TGTGCCAGCAGCCGACTAGCGGGACGGCATGAGCAGTTCTTC. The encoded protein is CASSRLAGRHEQFF.

The CDR3 nucleotides read TGCGCCAGCAGCTTACAGGGTTTCGGCTCCTACGAGCAGTACTTC. Protein: CASSLQGFGSYEQYF. This chain connects TRBV5-1 to TRBJ2-7; D may be TRBD1 (6 bases). The germline gives CDR1 SGHRS, CDR2 YFSETQ. Trimming shortened V by 2 bases and J by 0 bases, and 12 bases separated the two germline ends. The CDR3 contains 15 residues.